One TCR beta chain is described in this entry. This entry comes from a study of blood T cell repertoires in COVID-19. Study-wide background: PBMCs, B-cell-depleted T cells, or T cells provided the cDNA or gDNA that made up the material.

As processed by the authors: Amplification of reference gene primers provided the estimated nucleated cell counts. Generated by immunoSEQ multiplex PCR, the TCRdb table keeps only in-frame clones and is missing some. D and trimming come from the DNA, and the V and J calls and clone size come from that table. Among tens of thousands of clones listed, 65% to 85% were seen once. CDR3 length equals 15 residues. Germline V gene lookup returns CDR1 SGHRS and CDR2 YFSETQ. Unmatched junction bases numbered 14, after V lost 6 bases and J lost 9 bases. This TCR derives from a man aged 45-65 years with acute or convalescent COVID-19. The chain has TRBV5-1 and TRBJ2-1, with TRBD1 matching 8 bases. Input material: peripheral blood. The CDR3 is CASTNDRGSKGEQFF. DNA for the CDR3: TGCGCCAGCACCAACGACAGGGGATCGAAGGGTGAGCAGTTCTTC. The variable domain in full, with the rest retrieved from reference TRBV5-1 and TRBJ2-1, is KAGVTQTPRYLIKTRGQQVTLSCSPISGHRSVSWYQQTPGQGLQFLFEYFSETQRNKGNFPGRFSGRQFSNSRSEMNVSTLELGDSALYLCASTNDRGSKGEQFFGPGTRLTVL.